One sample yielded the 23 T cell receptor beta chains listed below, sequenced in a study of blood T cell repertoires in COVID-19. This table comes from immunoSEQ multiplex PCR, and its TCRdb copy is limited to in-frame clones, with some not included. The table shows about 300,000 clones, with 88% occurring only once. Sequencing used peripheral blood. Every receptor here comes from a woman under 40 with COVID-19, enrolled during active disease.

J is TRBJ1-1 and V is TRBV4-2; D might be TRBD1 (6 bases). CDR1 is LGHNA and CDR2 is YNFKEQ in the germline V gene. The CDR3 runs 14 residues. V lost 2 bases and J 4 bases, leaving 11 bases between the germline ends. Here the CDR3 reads CASSQRGGRTEAFF. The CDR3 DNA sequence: TGTGCCAGCAGCCAAAGGGGGGGGCGCACTGAAGCTTTCTTT.

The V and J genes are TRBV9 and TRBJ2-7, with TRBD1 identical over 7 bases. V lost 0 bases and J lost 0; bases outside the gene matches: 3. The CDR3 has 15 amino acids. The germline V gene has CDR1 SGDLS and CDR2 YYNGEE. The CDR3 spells CASSVEAGGSYEQYF. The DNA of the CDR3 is TGTGCCAGCAGCGTAGAGGCAGGGGGCTCCTACGAGCAGTACTTC. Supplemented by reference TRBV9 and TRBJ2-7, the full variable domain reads DSGVTQTPKHLITATGQRVTLRCSPRSGDLSVYWYQQSLDQGLQFLIQYYNGEERAKGNILERFSAQQFPDLHSELNLSSLELGDSALYFCASSVEAGGSYEQYFGPGTRLTVT.

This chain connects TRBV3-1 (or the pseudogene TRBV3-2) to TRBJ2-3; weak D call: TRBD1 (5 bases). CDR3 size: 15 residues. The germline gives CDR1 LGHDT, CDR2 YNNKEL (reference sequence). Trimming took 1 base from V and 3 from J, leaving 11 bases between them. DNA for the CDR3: TGTGCCAGCAGCCAAGTGCAGGGCTTAACAGATACGCAGTATTTT. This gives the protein CASSQVQGLTDTQYF.

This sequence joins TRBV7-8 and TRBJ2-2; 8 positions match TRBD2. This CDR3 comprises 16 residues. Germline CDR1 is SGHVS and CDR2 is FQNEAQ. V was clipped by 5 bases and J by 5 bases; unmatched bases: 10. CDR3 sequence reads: CASSKSRGGGTGELFF. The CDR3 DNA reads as TGTGCCAGCAGCAAATCCCGGGGGGGAGGGACCGGGGAGCTGTTTTTT.

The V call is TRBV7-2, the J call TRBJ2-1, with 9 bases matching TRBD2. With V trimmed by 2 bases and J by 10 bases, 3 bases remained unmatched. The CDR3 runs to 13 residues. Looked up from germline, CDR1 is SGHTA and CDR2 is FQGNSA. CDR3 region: CASSLFLAGEQFF. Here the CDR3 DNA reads TGTGCCAGCAGCTTATTCCTAGCGGGAGAGCAGTTCTTC. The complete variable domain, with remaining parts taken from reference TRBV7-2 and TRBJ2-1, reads GAGVSQSPSNKVTEKGKDVELRCDPISGHTALYWYRQSLGQGLEFLIYFQGNSAPDKSGLPSDRFSAERTGGSVSTLTIQRTQQEDSAVYLCASSLFLAGEQFFGPGTRLTVL.

As DNA, the CDR3 is TGTGCCAGCCTCCGGGGGGCAGATACGCAGTATTTT. Protein sequence: CASLRGADTQYF. V usage is TRBV28 and J usage is TRBJ2-3, with 7 bases identical to TRBD2. The V gene end was trimmed by 8 bases and the J gene end by 4 bases; junction bases not matched to a gene: 3. Germline CDR1 and CDR2: MDHEN and SYDVKM. CDR3 length equals 12 residues.

CDR3 loop: CASSQIQGGTSPLHF. CDR3 nucleotide sequence: TGCGCCAGCAGCCAGATACAGGGCGGAACTTCACCCCTCCACTTT. V is TRBV4-1 and J is TRBJ1-6, with D possibly matching TRBD1 (6 bases). The germline V and J ends were trimmed by 3 bases and 9 bases, with 15 bases remaining between them. The CDR3 totals 15 residues. Germline V gene data show CDR1 as MGHRA and CDR2 as YSYEKL.

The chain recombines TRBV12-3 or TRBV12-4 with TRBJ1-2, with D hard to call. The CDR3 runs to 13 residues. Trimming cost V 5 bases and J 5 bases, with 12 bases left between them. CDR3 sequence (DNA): TGTGCCAGCAGTCGATCGGGGATTTATGGCTACACCTTC. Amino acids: CASSRSGIYGYTF.

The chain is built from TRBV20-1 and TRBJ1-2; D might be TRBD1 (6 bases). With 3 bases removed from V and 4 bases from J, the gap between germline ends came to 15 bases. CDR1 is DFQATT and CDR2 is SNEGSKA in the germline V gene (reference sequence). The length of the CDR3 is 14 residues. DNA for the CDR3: TGCAGTGCTAGTGTGGGGTCCAGGGGCTATGGCTACACCTTC. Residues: CSASVGSRGYGYTF.

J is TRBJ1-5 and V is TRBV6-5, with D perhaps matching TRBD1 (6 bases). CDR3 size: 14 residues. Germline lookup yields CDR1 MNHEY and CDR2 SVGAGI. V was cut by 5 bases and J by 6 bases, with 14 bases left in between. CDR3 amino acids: CASSLPGAGQPQHF. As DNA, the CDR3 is TGTGCCAGCAGTCTACCAGGGGCCGGTCAGCCCCAGCATTTT.

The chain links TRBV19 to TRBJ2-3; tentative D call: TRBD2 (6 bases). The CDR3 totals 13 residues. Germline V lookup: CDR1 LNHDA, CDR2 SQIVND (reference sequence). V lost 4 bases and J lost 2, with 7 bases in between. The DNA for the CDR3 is TGTGCCAGTAGTAGGGACTCCACAGATACGCAGTATTTT. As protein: CASSRDSTDTQYF.

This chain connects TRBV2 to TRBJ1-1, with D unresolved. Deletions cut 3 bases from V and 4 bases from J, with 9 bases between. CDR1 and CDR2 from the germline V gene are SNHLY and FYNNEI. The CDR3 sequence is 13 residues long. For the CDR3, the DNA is TGTGCCAGCAGTGAGGTACTGCGCACTGAAGCTTTCTTT. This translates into CASSEVLRTEAFF.

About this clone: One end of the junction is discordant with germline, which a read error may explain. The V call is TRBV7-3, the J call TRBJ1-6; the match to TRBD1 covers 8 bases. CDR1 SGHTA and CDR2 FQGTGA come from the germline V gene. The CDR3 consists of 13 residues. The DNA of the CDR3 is TGTGCCAGCAGCGTAACAGGGGGTTCACCCCTCCACTTT. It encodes CASSVTGGSPLHF.

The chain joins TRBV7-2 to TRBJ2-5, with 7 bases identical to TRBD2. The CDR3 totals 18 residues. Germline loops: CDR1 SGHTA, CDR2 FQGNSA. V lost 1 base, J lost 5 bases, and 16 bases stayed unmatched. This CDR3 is CASSLGPAFSGKAETQYF. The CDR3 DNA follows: TGTGCCAGCAGCTTAGGCCCTGCTTTCAGCGGGAAAGCGGAGACCCAGTACTTC.

Here the CDR3 reads CASSYDRGRNNEQFF. The CDR3 DNA is TGTGCCAGCAGCTACGACAGGGGGCGAAACAATGAGCAGTTCTTC. V gene TRBV5-4 combines with J gene TRBJ2-1, with 10 bases aligning to TRBD1. This CDR3 has 15 residues. Germline-derived CDR1 and CDR2 are SGHNT and YYREEE (reference sequence). J lost 5 bases, V lost 3 bases, and 5 bases had no gene match.

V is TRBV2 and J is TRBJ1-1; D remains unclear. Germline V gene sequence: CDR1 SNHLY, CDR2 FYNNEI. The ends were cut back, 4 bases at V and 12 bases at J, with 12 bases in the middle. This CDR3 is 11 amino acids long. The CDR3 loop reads CASSGLMASFF. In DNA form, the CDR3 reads TGTGCCAGCAGTGGGCTTATGGCCTCTTTCTTT.

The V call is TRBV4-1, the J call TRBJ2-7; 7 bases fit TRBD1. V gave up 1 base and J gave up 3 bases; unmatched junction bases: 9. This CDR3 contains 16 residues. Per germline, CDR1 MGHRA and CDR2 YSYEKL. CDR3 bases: TGCGCCAGCAGCCAAGGCCCCGGGACAGCCAGCTACGAGCAGTACTTC. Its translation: CASSQGPGTASYEQYF.

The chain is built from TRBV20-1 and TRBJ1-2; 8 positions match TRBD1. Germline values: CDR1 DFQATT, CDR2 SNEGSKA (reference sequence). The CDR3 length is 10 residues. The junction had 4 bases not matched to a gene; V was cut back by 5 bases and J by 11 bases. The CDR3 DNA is TGCAGTGCTTGGACAGGGCTATACACCTTC. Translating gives CSAWTGLYTF.

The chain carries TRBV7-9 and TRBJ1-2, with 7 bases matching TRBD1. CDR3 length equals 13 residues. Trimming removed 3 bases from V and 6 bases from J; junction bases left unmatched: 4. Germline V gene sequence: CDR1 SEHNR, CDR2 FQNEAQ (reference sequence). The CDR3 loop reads CASSFSRGDGYTF. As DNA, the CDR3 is TGTGCCAGCAGCTTTTCCAGGGGGGATGGCTACACCTTC. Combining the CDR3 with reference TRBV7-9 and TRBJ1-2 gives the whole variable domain DTGVSQNPRHKITKRGQNVTFRCDPISEHNRLYWYRQTLGQGPEFLTYFQNEAQLEKSRLLSDRFSAERPKGSFSTLEIQRTEQGDSAMYLCASSFSRGDGYTFGSGTRLTVV.

The CDR3 sequence is CASSDSGAGANVLTF. CDR3 DNA: TGTGCCAGCAGTGACTCGGGGGCTGGGGCCAACGTCCTGACTTTC. The chain links TRBV2 to TRBJ2-6; D possibly corresponds to TRBD2 (6 bases). This CDR3 contains 15 residues. Deletions cut 3 bases from V and 2 bases from J, with 8 bases between. Germline V lookup: CDR1 SNHLY, CDR2 FYNNEI. Based on the CDR3 plus reference TRBV2 and TRBJ2-6, the full variable domain is EPEVTQTPSHQVTQMGQEVILRCVPISNHLYFYWYRQILGQKVEFLVSFYNNEISEKSEIFDDQFSVERPDGSNFTLKIRSTKLEDSAMYFCASSDSGAGANVLTFGAGSRLTVL.

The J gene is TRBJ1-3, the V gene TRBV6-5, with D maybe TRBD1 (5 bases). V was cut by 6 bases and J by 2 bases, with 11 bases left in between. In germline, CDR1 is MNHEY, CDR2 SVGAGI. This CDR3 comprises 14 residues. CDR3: CASRESTAGNTIYF. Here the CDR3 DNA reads TGTGCCAGCAGGGAGTCGACAGCTGGAAACACCATATATTTT.

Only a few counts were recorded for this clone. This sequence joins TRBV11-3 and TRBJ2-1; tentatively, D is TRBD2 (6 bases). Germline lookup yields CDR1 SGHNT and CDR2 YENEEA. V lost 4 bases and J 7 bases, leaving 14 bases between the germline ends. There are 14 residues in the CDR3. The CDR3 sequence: CASSSTTLANEQFF. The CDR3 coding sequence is TGTGCCAGCAGCTCGACCACTCTAGCGAATGAGCAGTTCTTC.

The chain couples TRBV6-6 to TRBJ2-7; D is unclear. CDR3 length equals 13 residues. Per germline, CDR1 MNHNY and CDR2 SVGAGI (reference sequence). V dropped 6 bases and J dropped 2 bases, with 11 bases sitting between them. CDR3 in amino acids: CASSRPDTYEQYV. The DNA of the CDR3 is TGTGCCAGCAGCCGACCCGACACCTACGAGCAGTACGTC.